The T cell receptor (beta chain) under discussion was sequenced for a study of OX40 agonist ivuxolimab in advanced cancers. The repertoire was sequenced with immunoSEQ multiplex PCR; TCRdb's copy has only in-frame clones and lacks some. Of about 52,000 clones in the sample, 75% to 90% were seen once. By share, this clone counts as medium-sized (0.01 to 0.1%). The CDR3 has 15 residues. In germline, CDR1 is WSHSY, CDR2 SAAADI. V was trimmed by 1 base and J by 4 bases, leaving 13 bases between them. The chain combines TRBV10-2 with TRBJ1-2; tentative D call: TRBD1 (6 bases). Sequenced here: CD4+ or CD8+ T cells sorted from blood, sampled in a trial of the OX40 agonist ivuxolimab. This receptor was taken from an adult with an advanced solid tumor such as melanoma, head and neck, liver or kidney cancer. The chain's CDR3 is CASSEWAAGAYGYTF. The CDR3 DNA reads as TGCGCCAGCAGTGAGTGGGCGGCGGGGGCCTATGGCTACACCTTC.